A selection of T cell receptor beta chains follows, all from one sample in a study of cytomegalovirus exposure and HLA in healthy donors. Profiled with immunoSEQ multiplex PCR; TCRdb holds only in-frame clones, not every one. This sample has about 240,000 clones; approximately 87% occur once, and the top ten carry roughly 2.5%. The sequenced sample was PBMCs. The receptors were gathered from a man younger than 30 in good health and CMV-seronegative. The CDR3 runs from the conserved cysteine through the conserved F or W. D genes are given only for firm matches. Size tells how often a clone was seen (once, few, many) or the class of an expanded clone, and some rows leave it out.

D gene	V gene	J gene	clone size	CDR3 protein	CDR3 DNA
TRBD1	TRBV6-1	TRBJ2-5	once	CASSADSGTGGRTQYF	TGTGCCAGCAGTGCCGATTCCGGGACAGGGGGCCGGACCCAGTACTTC
-	TRBV7-9	TRBJ2-3	-	CASSLPRAPLAQYF	TGTGCCAGCAGCTTACCGCGGGCCCCGCTGGCGCAGTATTTT
TRBD2	TRBV4-3	TRBJ2-7	-	CASSQDFGLAGSYEQYF	TGCGCCAGCAGCCAAGATTTTGGCCTAGCGGGGTCATACGAGCAGTACTTC
TRBD2	TRBV27	TRBJ2-2	-	CASSLKSDGISGSTRTDTGELFF	TGTGCCAGCAGTTTAAAGTCGGATGGAATTAGCGGGAGTACGCGCACCGACACCGGGGAGCTGTTTTTT
-	TRBV29-1	TRBJ2-4	-	CSVASGTGNIQYF	TGCAGCGTTGCCTCCGGGACTGGAAACATTCAGTACTTC
TRBD1	TRBV13	TRBJ1-4	-	CASSAGQGNEKLFF	TGTGCCAGCAGCGCGGGACAGGGGAATGAAAAACTGTTTTTT
TRBD1	TRBV4-2	TRBJ1-2	-	CASSPGQETSYYGYTF	TGTGCCAGCAGCCCGGGACAGGAGACTTCCTATTATGGCTACACCTTC
TRBD2	TRBV7-6	TRBJ2-5	-	CASSGAGDLETQYF	TGTGCCAGCAGCGGGGCGGGGGATTTGGAGACCCAGTACTTC
TRBD2	TRBV27	TRBJ2-3	-	CASSLIAGGPTDTQYF	TGTGCCAGCAGTTTGATAGCGGGAGGCCCCACAGATACGCAGTATTTT
TRBD2	TRBV6-6	TRBJ2-7	-	CASSYSPRTSVYEQYF	TGTGCCAGCAGTTACTCGCCTAGGACTAGCGTCTACGAGCAGTACTTC
TRBD1	TRBV4-3	TRBJ1-3	-	CASSHDRAGNTIYF	TGCGCCAGCAGTCATGACAGGGCGGGAAACACCATATATTTT
TRBD1	TRBV30	TRBJ1-1	once	CASWDRANTEAFF	TGTGCCTCCTGGGACAGGGCGAACACTGAAGCTTTCTTT
TRBD1	TRBV20-1	TRBJ2-7	-	CSAQDRAEQYF	TGCAGTGCCCAAGACAGGGCCGAGCAGTACTTC
TRBD1	TRBV19	TRBJ1-2	few	CASSIIQGVGNGYTF	TGTGCCAGTAGTATAATTCAGGGGGTCGGGAATGGCTACACCTTC
TRBD1	TRBV14	TRBJ2-3	-	CASSQGQGTDTQYF	TGTGCCAGCAGCCAGGGACAGGGGACCGATACGCAGTATTTT
-	TRBV19	TRBJ2-4	once	CASSISGLGKNIQYF	TGTGCCAGTAGTATAAGCGGATTGGGCAAAAACATTCAGTACTTC
TRBD2	TRBV5-1	TRBJ2-3	-	CASSLGLAGGSTDTQYF	TGCGCCAGCAGCTTGGGTCTAGCGGGAGGGTCCACAGATACGCAGTATTTT
TRBD1	TRBV10-3	TRBJ2-7	once	CAIRDPGQGLDEQYF	TGTGCCATCAGAGATCCGGGACAGGGGCTCGACGAGCAGTACTTC
TRBD2	TRBV27	TRBJ2-3	-	CASSLLAGARRGTDTQYF	TGTGCCAGCAGTTTACTAGCGGGAGCGAGGCGGGGCACAGATACGCAGTATTTT
-	TRBV5-6	TRBJ2-5	-	CASGQTPYAETQYF	TGTGCCAGCGGGCAGACACCGTATGCGGAGACCCAGTACTTC
-	TRBV25-1	TRBJ1-1	-	CASNRANTEAFF	TGTGCCAGCAACAGGGCCAACACTGAAGCTTTCTTT
TRBD1	TRBV7-9	TRBJ2-7	-	CASSLGLGQGHYEQYF	TGTGCCAGCAGCTTAGGACTAGGACAGGGCCACTACGAGCAGTACTTC
-	TRBV28	TRBJ1-5	-	CATDDRTSNQPQHF	TGTGCCACGGATGACAGGACTAGCAATCAGCCCCAGCATTTT
-	TRBV6-5	TRBJ2-7	-	CASWQGYEQYF	TGTGCCAGCTGGCAGGGTTACGAGCAGTACTTC
-	TRBV4-3	TRBJ1-5	-	CASSQANQPQHF	TGCGCCAGCAGCCAAGCTAATCAGCCCCAGCATTTT
TRBD1	TRBV7-2	TRBJ1-1	-	CASSQGAIAEAFF	TGTGCCAGCAGTCAGGGGGCGATCGCTGAAGCTTTCTTT
-	TRBV27	TRBJ1-2	-	CASSPVGGSYGYTF	TGTGCCAGCTCCCCGGTGGGGGGTAGCTATGGCTACACCTTC
-	TRBV5-4	TRBJ1-1	-	CASSLASEGGTEAFF	TGTGCCAGCAGCTTGGCCTCGGAAGGGGGCACTGAAGCTTTCTTT
-	TRBV6-1	TRBJ1-6	-	CASSETQVYNSPLHF	TGTGCCAGCAGTGAGACGCAGGTGTATAATTCACCCCTCCACTTT
-	TRBV28	TRBJ2-2	-	CASSSLATGELFF	TGTGCCAGCAGCTCTCTCGCGACCGGGGAGCTGTTTTTT
-	TRBV6-1	TRBJ1-6	-	CASRGESPLHF	TGTGCCAGCAGAGGAGAATCACCCCTCCACTTT
-	TRBV7-2	TRBJ1-1	-	CASSLASGEVAFF	TGTGCCAGCAGCTTAGCATCCGGGGAGGTAGCTTTCTTT
TRBD1	TRBV29-1	TRBJ1-2	-	CSVCDRVDVCGYTF	TGCAGCGTCTGCGACAGGGTGGATGTTTGTGGCTACACCTTC
TRBD1	TRBV19	TRBJ2-3	-	CASQLLGTGRTDTQYF	TGTGCCAGTCAATTACTTGGGACAGGCCGCACAGATACGCAGTATTTT
-	TRBV12-1	TRBJ1-2	-	CASSFTAAPGYTF	TGTGCCAGCAGCTTTACGGCGGCCCCTGGCTACACCTTC
TRBD1	TRBV28	TRBJ2-7	-	CASSVTGVEQYF	TGTGCCAGCAGTGTTACAGGGGTCGAGCAGTACTTC
TRBD1	TRBV28	TRBJ2-7	-	CASTWTGPYEQYF	TGTGCCAGCACGTGGACAGGGCCCTACGAGCAGTACTTC
-	TRBV13	TRBJ1-5	once	CASSLGRGQPQHF	TGTGCCAGCAGCTTAGGGCGGGGTCAGCCCCAGCATTTT
TRBD2	TRBV2	TRBJ2-7	few	CASSAGTSETYEQYF	TGTGCCAGCAGTGCCGGGACTAGCGAAACCTACGAGCAGTACTTC
-	TRBV6-6	TRBJ1-6	-	CASSFGGTSPLHF	TGTGCCAGCAGTTTCGGAGGTACTTCACCCCTCCACTTT
TRBD1	TRBV2	TRBJ1-5	-	CASRTGGDQPQHF	TGTGCCAGCAGGACAGGGGGCGATCAGCCCCAGCATTTT